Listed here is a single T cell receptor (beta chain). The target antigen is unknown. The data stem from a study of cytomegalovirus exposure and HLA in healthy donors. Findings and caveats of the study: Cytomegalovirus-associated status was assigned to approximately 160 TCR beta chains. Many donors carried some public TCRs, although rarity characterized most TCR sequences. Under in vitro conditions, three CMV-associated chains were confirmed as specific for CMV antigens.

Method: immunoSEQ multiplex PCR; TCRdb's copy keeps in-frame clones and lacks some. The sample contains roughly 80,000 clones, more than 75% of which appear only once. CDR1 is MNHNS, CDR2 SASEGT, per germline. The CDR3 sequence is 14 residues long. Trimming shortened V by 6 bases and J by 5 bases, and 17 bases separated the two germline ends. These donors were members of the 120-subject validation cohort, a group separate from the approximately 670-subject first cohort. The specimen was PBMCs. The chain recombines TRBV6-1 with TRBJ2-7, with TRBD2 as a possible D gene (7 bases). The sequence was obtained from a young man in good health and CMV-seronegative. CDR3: CASSDRGGTDEQYF. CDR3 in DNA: TGTGCCAGCAGCGATAGGGGGGGTACGGACGAGCAGTACTTC.